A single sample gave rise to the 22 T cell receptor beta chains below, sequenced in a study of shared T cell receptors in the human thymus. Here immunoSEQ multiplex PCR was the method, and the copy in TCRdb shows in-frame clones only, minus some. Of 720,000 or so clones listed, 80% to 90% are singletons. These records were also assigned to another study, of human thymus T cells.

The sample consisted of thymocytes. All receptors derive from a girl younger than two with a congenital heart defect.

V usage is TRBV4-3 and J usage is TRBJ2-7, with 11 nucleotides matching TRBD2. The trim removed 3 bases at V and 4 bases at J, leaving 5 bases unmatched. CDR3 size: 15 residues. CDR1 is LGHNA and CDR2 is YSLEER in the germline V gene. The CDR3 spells CASSQAGTSGYEQYF. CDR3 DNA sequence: TGCGCCAGCAGCCAGGCCGGGACTAGCGGTTACGAGCAGTACTTC.

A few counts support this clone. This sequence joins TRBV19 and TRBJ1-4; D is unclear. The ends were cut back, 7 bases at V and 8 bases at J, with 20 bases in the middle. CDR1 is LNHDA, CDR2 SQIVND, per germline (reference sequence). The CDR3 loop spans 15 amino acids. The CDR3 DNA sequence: TGTGCCAGTACCCCGCTTCCCCGAAAGAGGGAAAAACTGTTTTTT. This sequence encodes CASTPLPRKREKLFF.

The CDR3 is CAWSGSTVYGYTF. Written as DNA, the CDR3 is TGTGCCTGGAGCGGATCGACAGTCTATGGCTACACCTTC. The chain joins TRBV30 to TRBJ1-2; perhaps TRBD1 as D (5 bases). V lost 3 bases to trimming and J lost 4 bases, with 12 bases between them. This CDR3 is 13 amino acids long. The germline V gene has CDR1 GTSNPN and CDR2 SVGIG (reference sequence).

CDR3: CASSLIRAGEGELFF. In nucleotides, the CDR3 is TGTGCCAGCAGCTTAATCAGGGCAGGAGAAGGGGAGCTGTTTTTT. The V call is TRBV11-3, the J call TRBJ2-2; perhaps TRBD1 as D (5 bases). Deletions cut 2 bases from V and 8 bases from J, with 15 bases between. There are 15 residues in the CDR3. In germline, CDR1 is SGHNT, CDR2 YENEEA.

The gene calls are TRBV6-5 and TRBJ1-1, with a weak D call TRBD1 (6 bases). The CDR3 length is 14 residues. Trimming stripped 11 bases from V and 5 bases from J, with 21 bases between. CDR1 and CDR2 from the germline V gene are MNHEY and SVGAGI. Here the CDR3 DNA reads TGTGCCTGCATACCACAGGGAGTCGGGACTGAAGCTTTCTTT. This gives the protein CACIPQGVGTEAFF.

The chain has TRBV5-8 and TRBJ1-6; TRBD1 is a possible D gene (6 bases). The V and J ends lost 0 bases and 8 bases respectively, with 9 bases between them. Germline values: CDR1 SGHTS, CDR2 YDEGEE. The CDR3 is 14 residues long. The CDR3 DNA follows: TGTGCCAGCAGCTTGGGACAGGTGGATTCACCCCTCCACTTT. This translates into CASSLGQVDSPLHF.

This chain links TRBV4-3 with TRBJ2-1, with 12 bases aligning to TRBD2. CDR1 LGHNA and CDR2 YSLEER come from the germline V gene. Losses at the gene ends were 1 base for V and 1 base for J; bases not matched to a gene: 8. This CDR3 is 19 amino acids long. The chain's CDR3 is CASSQVSSGGAMSYNEQFF. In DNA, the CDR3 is TGCGCCAGCAGCCAAGTTTCTAGCGGGGGGGCCATGTCCTACAATGAGCAGTTCTTC.

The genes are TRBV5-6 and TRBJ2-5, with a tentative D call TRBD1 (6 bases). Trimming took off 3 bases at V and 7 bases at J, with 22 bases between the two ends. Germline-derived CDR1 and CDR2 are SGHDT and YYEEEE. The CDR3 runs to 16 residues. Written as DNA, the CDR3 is TGTGCCAGCAGCTCAACCCCGGGGACACCGTTTTGGACCCAGTACTTC. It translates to CASSSTPGTPFWTQYF.

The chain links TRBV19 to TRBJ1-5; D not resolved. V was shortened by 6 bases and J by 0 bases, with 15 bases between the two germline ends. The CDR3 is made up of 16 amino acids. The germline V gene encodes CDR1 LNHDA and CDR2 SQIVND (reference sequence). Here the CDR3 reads CASRPIDYYSNQPQHF. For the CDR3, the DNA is TGTGCCAGTAGGCCAATAGATTATTATAGCAATCAGCCCCAGCATTTT.

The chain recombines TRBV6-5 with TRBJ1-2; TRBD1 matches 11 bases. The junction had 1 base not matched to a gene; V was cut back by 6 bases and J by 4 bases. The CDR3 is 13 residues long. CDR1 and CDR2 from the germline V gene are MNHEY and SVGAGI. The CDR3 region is CASRGTGGYGYTF. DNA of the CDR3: TGTGCCAGCAGGGGGACAGGGGGCTATGGCTACACCTTC.

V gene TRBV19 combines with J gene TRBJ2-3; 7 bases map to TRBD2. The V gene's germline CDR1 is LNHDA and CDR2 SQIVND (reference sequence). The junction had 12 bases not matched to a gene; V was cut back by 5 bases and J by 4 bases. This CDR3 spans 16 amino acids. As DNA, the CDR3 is TGTGCCAGTAGTGTCCCTCGGCGGGGAGGGGCAGATACGCAGTATTTT. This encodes CASSVPRRGGADTQYF.

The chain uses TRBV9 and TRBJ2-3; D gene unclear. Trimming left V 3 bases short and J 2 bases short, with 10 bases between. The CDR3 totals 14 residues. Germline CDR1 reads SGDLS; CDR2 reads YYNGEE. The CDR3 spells CASSGFQYTDTQYF. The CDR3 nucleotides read TGTGCCAGCAGCGGGTTTCAGTACACAGATACGCAGTATTTT.

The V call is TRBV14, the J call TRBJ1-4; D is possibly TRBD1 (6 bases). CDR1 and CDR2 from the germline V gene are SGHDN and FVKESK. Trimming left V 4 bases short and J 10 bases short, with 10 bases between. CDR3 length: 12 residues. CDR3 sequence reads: CASSRGGGKLFF. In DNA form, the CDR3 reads TGTGCCAGCAGCCGAGGGGGGGGAAAACTGTTTTTT.

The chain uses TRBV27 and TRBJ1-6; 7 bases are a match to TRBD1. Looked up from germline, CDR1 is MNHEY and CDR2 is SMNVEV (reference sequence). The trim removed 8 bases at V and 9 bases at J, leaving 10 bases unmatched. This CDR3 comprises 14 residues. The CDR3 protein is CASGTRDRFSPLHF. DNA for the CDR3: TGTGCCAGCGGAACCCGGGACAGATTTTCACCCCTCCACTTT.

The CDR3 is CASSASGVTNEKLFF. CDR3 bases: TGCGCCAGCAGCGCCTCAGGGGTAACTAATGAAAAACTGTTTTTT. The gene calls are TRBV5-1 and TRBJ1-4, with a possible D match to TRBD1 (6 bases). V was trimmed by 4 bases and J by 1 base, leaving 11 bases between them. Germline-derived CDR1 and CDR2 are SGHRS and YFSETQ. This CDR3 contains 15 residues.

This CDR3 reads CASTQGRLTEAFF. Here the CDR3 DNA reads TGTGCCAGCACCCAAGGGAGGCTCACTGAAGCTTTCTTT. The chain uses TRBV6-1 and TRBJ1-1; D call uncertain. This CDR3 is built from 13 residues. Per the germline V gene, CDR1 is MNHNS and CDR2 is SASEGT. V gave up 7 bases and J gave up 4 bases, with 13 bases separating them.

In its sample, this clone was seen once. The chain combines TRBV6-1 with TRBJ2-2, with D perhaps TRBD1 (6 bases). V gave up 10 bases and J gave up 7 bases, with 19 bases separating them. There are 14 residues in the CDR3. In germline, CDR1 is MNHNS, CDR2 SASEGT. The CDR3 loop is CAIGGFQVVGELFF. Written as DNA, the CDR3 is TGTGCCATAGGGGGATTCCAGGTGGTCGGGGAGCTGTTTTTT.

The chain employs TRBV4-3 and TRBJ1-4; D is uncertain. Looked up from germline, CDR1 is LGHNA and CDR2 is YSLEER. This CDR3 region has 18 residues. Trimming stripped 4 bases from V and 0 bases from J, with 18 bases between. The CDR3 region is CASSLFAESFATNEKLFF. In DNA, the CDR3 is TGCGCCAGCAGCCTATTCGCAGAATCTTTTGCAACTAATGAAAAACTGTTTTTT.

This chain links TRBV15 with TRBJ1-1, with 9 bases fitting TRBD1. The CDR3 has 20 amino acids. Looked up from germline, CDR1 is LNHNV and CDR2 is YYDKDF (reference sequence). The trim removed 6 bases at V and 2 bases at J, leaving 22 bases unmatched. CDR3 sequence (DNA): TGTGCCACCAGACCGAGGGGGCCAAGGGACAGGGTGACCCCTAACACTGAAGCTTTCTTT. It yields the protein CATRPRGPRDRVTPNTEAFF.

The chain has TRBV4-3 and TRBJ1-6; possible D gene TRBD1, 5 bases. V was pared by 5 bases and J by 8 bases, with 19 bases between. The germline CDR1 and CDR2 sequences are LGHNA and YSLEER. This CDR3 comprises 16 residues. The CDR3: CASSTLREQGYSPLHF. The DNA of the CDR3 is TGCGCCAGCAGCACTCTGCGGGAGCAGGGATATTCACCCCTCCACTTT.

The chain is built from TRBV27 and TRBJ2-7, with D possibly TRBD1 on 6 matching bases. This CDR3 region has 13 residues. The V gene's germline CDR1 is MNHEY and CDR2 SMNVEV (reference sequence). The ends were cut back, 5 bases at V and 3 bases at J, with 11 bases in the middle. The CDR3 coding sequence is TGTGCCAGCAGTACAAGGGGGTTCTACGAGCAGTACTTC. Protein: CASSTRGFYEQYF.

CDR3 protein: CASSQDGSTDTQYF. The CDR3 DNA follows: TGCGCCAGCAGCCAAGATGGCAGCACAGATACGCAGTATTTT. V usage is TRBV4-1 and J usage is TRBJ2-3; D ambiguous. The germline V and J ends were trimmed by 0 bases and 0 bases, with 4 bases remaining between them. Germline CDR1 MGHRA, CDR2 YSYEKL. The CDR3 has 14 amino acids.